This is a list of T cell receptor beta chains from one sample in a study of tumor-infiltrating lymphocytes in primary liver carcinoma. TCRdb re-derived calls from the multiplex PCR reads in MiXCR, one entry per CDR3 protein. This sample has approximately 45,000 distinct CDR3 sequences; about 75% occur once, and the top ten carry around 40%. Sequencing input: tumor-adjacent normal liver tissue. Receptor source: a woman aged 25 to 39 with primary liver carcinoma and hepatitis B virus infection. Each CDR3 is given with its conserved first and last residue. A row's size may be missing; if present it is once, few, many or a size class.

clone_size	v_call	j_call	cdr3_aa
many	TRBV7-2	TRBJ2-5	CASSLAVASGYQETQYF
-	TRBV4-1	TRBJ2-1	CASSQECVPKSSYNEQFF
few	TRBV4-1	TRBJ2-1	CASSQGTTSGKVYNEQFF
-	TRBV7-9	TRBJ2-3	CASSLGRSSGSTDTQYF
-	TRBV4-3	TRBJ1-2	CPSSVELVIYGYTF
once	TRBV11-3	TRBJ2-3	CASSLGIRAGAGGTDTQYF
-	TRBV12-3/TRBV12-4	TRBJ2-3	CASNPLEEGPKDTQYF
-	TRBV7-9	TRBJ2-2	CASSLPNRGQNTGELFF
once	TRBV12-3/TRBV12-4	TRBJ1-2	CASSSSRDYGYTF
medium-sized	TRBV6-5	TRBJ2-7	CASSITTGGPPREQYF
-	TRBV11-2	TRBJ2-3	CARSFRSSVYTDTQYF
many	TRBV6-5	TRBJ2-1	CASRVTSGRQNEQFF
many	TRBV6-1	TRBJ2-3	CASSVSGSGADTQYF
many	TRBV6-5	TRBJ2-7	CASSRLGGEQYF
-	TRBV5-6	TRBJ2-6	CASSHDSSFSVANVLTF
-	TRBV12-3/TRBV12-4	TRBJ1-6	CASSFTRGHYNSPIHF
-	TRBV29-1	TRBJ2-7	CSATPGQDLYEQYF
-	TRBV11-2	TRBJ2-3	CASSSPDLPPSTETKYF
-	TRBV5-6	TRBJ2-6	CASSQDSSFSRANVLTF
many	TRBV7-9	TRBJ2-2	CASSSLERNTGELFF
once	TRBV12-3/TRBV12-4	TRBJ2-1	CASIPGVGQFF
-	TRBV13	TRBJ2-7	CPSSLGRYEQYF
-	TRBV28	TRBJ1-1	CASNGTQMNTEAFF
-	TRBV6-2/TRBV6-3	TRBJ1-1	CANSYDCGGTEAFF
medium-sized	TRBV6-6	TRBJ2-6	CASNLRGRSGANVLTF
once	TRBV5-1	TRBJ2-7	CASGGTGEEYF
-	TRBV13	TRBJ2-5	CGSSYEGQGLETQYF
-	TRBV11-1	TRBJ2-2	CVSSRVMAGVSGEPFF
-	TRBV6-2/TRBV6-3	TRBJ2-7	CASSERGELSYGQYF
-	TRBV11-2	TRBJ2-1	CASRVTIGRAGNGQFF
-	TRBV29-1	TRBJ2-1	CNIGRHDYNEQFF
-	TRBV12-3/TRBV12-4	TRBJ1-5	CVSRDTGIGNQPQHF
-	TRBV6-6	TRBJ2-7	CASSYPRDGPSREQYF